These 15 T cell receptor beta chains originate from one sample sequenced in a study of shared clonotypes between healthy human individuals. Clones were sequenced by immunoSEQ multiplex PCR, and TCRdb holds only the in-frame ones, with some missing. The sample records 450,000 to 600,000 clones, roughly 85% being singletons. Source material: PBMCs. These receptors originate from a woman between 40 and 50 years old in good health. Some clones in this sample may be carry-over from other donors' samples.

About this clone: A read error likely explains this, since a far larger clone differs by one base. The genes are TRBV25-1 and TRBJ2-7; no definite D call. Germline V CDR1 and CDR2: MGHDK, SYGVNS. CDR3 size: 12 residues. Trimming left V 3 bases short and J 2 bases short, with 5 bases between. The CDR3 DNA is TGTGCCAGCAGTGATGGGGCCTACGAGCAGTACTTC. Translating it yields CASSDGAYEQYF.

The V call is TRBV10-2, the J call TRBJ2-2; D remains ambiguous. Germline V CDR1 and CDR2: WSHSY, SAAADI. The germline V and J ends were trimmed by 4 bases and 2 bases, with 11 bases remaining between them. The CDR3 is 15 residues long. The CDR3 loop is CASSVLALNTGELFF. CDR3 nucleotides: TGCGCCAGCAGTGTATTGGCGCTCAACACCGGGGAGCTGTTTTTT.

Points on this clone: This probably arose from a read error, given a far larger clone one base away. Distinct nucleotide sequences in the sample also encode this CDR3. The gene calls are TRBV28 and TRBJ1-2; D gene uncertain. V was shortened by 7 bases and J by 1 base, with 13 bases between the two germline ends. Per the germline V gene, CDR1 is MDHEN and CDR2 is SYDVKM. This CDR3 spans 14 amino acids. The CDR3 reads CASTLTYLNYGYTF. DNA of the CDR3: TGTGCCAGCACCTTGACATATCTTAACTATGGCTACACCTTC.

This chain uses TRBV20-1 with TRBJ1-3, with D uncertain. CDR1 is DFQATT and CDR2 is SNEGSKA in the germline V gene (reference sequence). Trimming stripped 0 bases from V and 7 bases from J, with 4 bases between. The CDR3 is made up of 11 amino acids. The CDR3, as DNA: TGCAGTGCTAGAGAGGCTAACACCATATATTTT. Translated: CSAREANTIYF.

Turning to this clone: The same CDR3 is also encoded by other DNA sequences in this sample. V usage is TRBV28 and J usage is TRBJ2-6, with a weak D call TRBD2 (6 bases). The CDR3 totals 15 residues. Germline V gives CDR1 MDHEN, CDR2 SYDVKM. Trimming cost V 2 bases and J 1 base, with 6 bases left between them. This CDR3 reads CASSLAGSGANVLTF. The CDR3 nucleotides are TGTGCCAGCAGTTTAGCGGGGTCTGGGGCCAACGTCCTGACTTTC. Filled out from reference TRBV28 and TRBJ2-6, the complete variable domain reads DVKVTQSSRYLVKRTGEKVFLECVQDMDHENMFWYRQDPGLGLRLIYFSYDVKMKEKGDIPEGYSVSREKKERFSLILESASTNQTSMYLCASSLAGSGANVLTFGAGSRLTVL.

The chain links TRBV18 to TRBJ2-1, with D perhaps TRBD1 or TRBD2 (5 bases each). The V end lost 5 bases, the J end lost 9 bases, and 17 bases lay between the germline ends. The germline V gene has CDR1 KGHSH and CDR2 LQKENI. The CDR3 contains 14 residues. The CDR3 DNA follows: TGTGCCAGCTCAGCCGCCATGGGGACGGGTGAGCAGTTCTTC. This sequence encodes CASSAAMGTGEQFF.

The V and J genes are TRBV27 and TRBJ2-1; tentative D call: TRBD2 (6 bases). The CDR3 loop spans 13 amino acids. CDR1 is MNHEY and CDR2 is SMNVEV in the germline V gene (reference sequence). Trimming took off 1 base at V and 6 bases at J, with 7 bases between the two ends. In DNA form, the CDR3 reads TGTGCCAGCAGTTTATTCGGGAGCAATGAGCAGTTCTTC. Translation gives CASSLFGSNEQFF.

J is TRBJ1-5 and V is TRBV19; 8 bases align to TRBD1. The CDR3 sequence is 15 residues long. V shed 1 base and J 5 bases; nucleotides not matched to a gene: 4. Germline CDR1 reads LNHDA; CDR2 reads SQIVND (reference sequence). As DNA, the CDR3 is TGTGCCAGTAGTATAGGACAGGGGTCCTATCAGCCCCAGCATTTT. It translates to CASSIGQGSYQPQHF.

The chain links TRBV5-4 to TRBJ2-1; 10 nucleotides agree with TRBD1. The ends lost 4 bases at V and 7 bases at J; junction bases unmatched: 11. This CDR3 is 16 amino acids long. The V gene's germline CDR1 is SGHNT and CDR2 YYREEE (reference sequence). CDR3 nucleotides: TGTGCCAGCAGCACGACGGGACAGGGGCTTACAAATGAGCAGTTCTTC. Its translation: CASSTTGQGLTNEQFF.

A single count supports this clone. This sequence is one base from a far larger clone and is likely a read error. The chain carries TRBV30 and TRBJ1-2; D gene uncertain. V lost 2 bases and J 4 bases, leaving 8 bases between the germline ends. CDR1 is GTSNPN, CDR2 SVGIG, per germline (reference sequence). There are 12 residues in the CDR3. The CDR3 protein is CAWSLPTYGYTF. The CDR3 DNA reads TGTGCCTGGAGTCTACCGACCTATGGCTACACCTTC.

This chain uses TRBV7-3 with TRBJ2-3; the match to TRBD2 covers 16 bases. CDR3 length: 16 residues. Per germline, CDR1 SGHTA and CDR2 FQGTGA. V dropped 5 bases and J dropped 6; count of bases not matched to a gene: 5. CDR3 DNA sequence: TGTGCCAGCAGCGGACCGGGACTAGCGGGAGGGGATACGCAGTATTTT. Its translation: CASSGPGLAGGDTQYF.

Many counts were recorded for this clone. This chain connects TRBV25-1 to TRBJ2-3, with TRBD2 identical over 7 bases. The germline CDR1 and CDR2 sequences are MGHDK and SYGVNS. V lost 7 bases to trimming and J lost 0 bases; unmatched junction nucleotides: 7. This CDR3 has 15 amino acids. CDR3 region: CASTGGGPSTDTQYF. CDR3 coding DNA: TGTGCCAGCACCGGGGGAGGGCCGAGCACAGATACGCAGTATTTT.

In DNA, the CDR3 is TGTGCCTGGGGGGGCGACTCCTACGAGCAGTACTTC. This codes for CAWGGDSYEQYF. The V and J genes are TRBV30 and TRBJ2-7; D is possibly TRBD1 (6 bases). The CDR3 contains 12 residues. Trimming removed 5 bases from V and 0 bases from J, with 8 bases in between. From germline, CDR1 is GTSNPN and CDR2 SVGIG (reference sequence).

Note on this clone: Other DNA sequences in the same sample also yield this CDR3. The rearrangement uses TRBV7-2 and TRBJ1-3, with 8 bases that match TRBD1. CDR1 and CDR2 (germline): SGHTA, FQGNSA. V shed 5 bases, J shed 0 bases, and the junction held 6 bases outside the gene matches. CDR3 length equals 16 residues. The CDR3 region has the DNA TGTGCCAGCAGCGCCTGGACAGGGAGCTCTGGAAACACCATATATTTT. As protein: CASSAWTGSSGNTIYF. The variable domain in full, with the rest retrieved from reference TRBV7-2 and TRBJ1-3, is GAGVSQSPSNKVTEKGKDVELRCDPISGHTALYWYRQSLGQGLEFLIYFQGNSAPDKSGLPSDRFSAERTGGSVSTLTIQRTQQEDSAVYLCASSAWTGSSGNTIYFGEGSWLTVV.

The count of this clone is one. The rearrangement uses TRBV29-1 and TRBJ2-1; 7 bases are shared with TRBD1. The V gene's germline CDR1 is SQVTM and CDR2 ANQGSEA. J was trimmed by 7 bases and V by 4 bases; bases with no gene match: 7. CDR3 length: 13 residues. CDR3 bases: TGCAGCGTTGGGGGACCACAGGGGAATGAGCAGTTCTTC. Its protein is CSVGGPQGNEQFF.